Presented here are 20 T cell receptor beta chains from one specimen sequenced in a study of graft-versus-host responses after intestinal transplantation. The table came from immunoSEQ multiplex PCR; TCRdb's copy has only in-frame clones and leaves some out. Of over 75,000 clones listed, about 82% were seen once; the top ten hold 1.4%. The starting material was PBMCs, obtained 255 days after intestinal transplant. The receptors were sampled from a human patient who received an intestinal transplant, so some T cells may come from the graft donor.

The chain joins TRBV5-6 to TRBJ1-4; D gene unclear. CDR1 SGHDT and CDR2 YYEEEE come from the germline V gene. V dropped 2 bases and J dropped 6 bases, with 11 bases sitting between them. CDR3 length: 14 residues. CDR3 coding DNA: TGTGCCAGCAGCTTAGGTCCGGTTTATGAAAAACTGTTTTTT. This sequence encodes CASSLGPVYEKLFF.

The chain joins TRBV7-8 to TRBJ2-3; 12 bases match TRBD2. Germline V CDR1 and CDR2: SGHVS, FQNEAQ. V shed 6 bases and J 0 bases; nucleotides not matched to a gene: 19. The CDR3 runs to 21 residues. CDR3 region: CASSNGALAGGPALSTDTQYF. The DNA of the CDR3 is TGTGCCAGCAGTAATGGGGCCCTAGCGGGAGGGCCGGCCCTGAGCACAGATACGCAGTATTTT.

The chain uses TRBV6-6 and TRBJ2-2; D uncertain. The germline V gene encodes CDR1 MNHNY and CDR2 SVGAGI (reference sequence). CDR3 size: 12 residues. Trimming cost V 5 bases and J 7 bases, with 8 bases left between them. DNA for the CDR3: TGTGCCAGCAGTAGATTGCTCGGGGAGCTGTTTTTT. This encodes CASSRLLGELFF.

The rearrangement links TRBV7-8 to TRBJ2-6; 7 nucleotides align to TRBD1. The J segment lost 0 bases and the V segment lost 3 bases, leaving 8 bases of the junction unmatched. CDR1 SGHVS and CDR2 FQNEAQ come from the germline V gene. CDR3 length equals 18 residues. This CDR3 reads CASSFFPDRTSGANVLTF. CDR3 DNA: TGTGCCAGCAGCTTTTTCCCGGACAGGACCTCTGGGGCCAACGTCCTGACTTTC. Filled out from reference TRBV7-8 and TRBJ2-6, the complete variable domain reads GAGVSQSPRYKVAKRGQDVALRCDPISGHVSLFWYQQALGQGPEFLTYFQNEAQLDKSGLPSDRFFAERPEGSVSTLKIQRTQQEDSAVYLCASSFFPDRTSGANVLTFGAGSRLTVL.

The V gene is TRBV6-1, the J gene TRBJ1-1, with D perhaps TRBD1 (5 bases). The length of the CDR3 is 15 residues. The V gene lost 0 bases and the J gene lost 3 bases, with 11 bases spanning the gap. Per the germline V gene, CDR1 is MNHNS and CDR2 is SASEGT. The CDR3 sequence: CASSEAWTSDTEAFF. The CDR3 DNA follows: TGTGCCAGCAGTGAAGCATGGACATCGGACACTGAAGCTTTCTTT.

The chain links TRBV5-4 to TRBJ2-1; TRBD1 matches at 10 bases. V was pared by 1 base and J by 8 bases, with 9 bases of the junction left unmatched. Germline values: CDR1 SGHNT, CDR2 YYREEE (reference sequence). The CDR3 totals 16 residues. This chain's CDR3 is CASSLMGQGFEDEQFF. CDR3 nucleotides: TGTGCCAGCAGCTTGATGGGACAGGGGTTTGAAGATGAGCAGTTCTTC.

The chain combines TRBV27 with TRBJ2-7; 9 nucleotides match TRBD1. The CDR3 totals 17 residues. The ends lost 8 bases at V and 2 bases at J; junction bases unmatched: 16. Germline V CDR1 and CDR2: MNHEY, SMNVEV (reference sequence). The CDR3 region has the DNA TGTGCCAGCCGGGGGTTTGACCGGGACAGGGAACCCTACGAGCAGTACTTC. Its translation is CASRGFDRDREPYEQYF.

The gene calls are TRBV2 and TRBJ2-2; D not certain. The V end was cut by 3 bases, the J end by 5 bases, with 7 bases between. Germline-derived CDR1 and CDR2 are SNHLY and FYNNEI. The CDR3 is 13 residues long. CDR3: CASSDRRTGELFF. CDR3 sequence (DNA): TGTGCCAGCAGTGACAGAAGAACCGGGGAGCTGTTTTTT. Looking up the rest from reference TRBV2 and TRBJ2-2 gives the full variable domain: EPEVTQTPSHQVTQMGQEVILRCVPISNHLYFYWYRQILGQKVEFLVSFYNNEISEKSEIFDDQFSVERPDGSNFTLKIRSTKLEDSAMYFCASSDRRTGELFFGEGSRLTVL.

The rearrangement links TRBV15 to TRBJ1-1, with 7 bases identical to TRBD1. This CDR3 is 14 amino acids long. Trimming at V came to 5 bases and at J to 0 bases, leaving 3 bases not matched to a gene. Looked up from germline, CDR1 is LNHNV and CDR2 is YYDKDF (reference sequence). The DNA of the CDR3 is TGTGCCACCAGCTTCAGGGGGATGAACACTGAAGCTTTCTTT. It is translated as CATSFRGMNTEAFF.

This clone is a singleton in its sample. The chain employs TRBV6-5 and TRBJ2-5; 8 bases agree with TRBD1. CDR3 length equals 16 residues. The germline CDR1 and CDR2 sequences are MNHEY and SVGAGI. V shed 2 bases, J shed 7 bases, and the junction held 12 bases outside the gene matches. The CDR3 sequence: CASSYSPGQVLGTQYF. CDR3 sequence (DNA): TGTGCCAGCAGTTACAGCCCGGGACAGGTGCTTGGGACCCAGTACTTC.

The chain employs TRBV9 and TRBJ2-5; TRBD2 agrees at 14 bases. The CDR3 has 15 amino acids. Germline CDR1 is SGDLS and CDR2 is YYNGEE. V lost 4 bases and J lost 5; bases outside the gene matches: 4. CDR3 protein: CASSLGTSGGETQYF. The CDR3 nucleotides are TGTGCCAGCAGCCTTGGGACTAGCGGGGGTGAGACCCAGTACTTC.

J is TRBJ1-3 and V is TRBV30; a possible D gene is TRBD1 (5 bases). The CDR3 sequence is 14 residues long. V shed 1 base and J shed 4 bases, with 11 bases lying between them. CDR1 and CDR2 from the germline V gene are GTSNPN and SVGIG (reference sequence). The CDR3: CAWSAQGFGNTIYF. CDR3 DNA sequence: TGTGCCTGGAGTGCCCAGGGTTTCGGAAACACCATATATTTT.

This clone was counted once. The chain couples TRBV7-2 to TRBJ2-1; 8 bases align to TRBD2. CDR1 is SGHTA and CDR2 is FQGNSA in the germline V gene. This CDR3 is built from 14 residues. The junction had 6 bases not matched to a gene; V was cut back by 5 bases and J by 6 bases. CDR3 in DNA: TGTGCCAGCAGCCGACTCGGGGGGGTCAATGAGCAGTTCTTC. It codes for CASSRLGGVNEQFF. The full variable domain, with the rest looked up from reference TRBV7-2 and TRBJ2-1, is GAGVSQSPSNKVTEKGKDVELRCDPISGHTALYWYRQSLGQGLEFLIYFQGNSAPDKSGLPSDRFSAERTGGSVSTLTIQRTQQEDSAVYLCASSRLGGVNEQFFGPGTRLTVL.

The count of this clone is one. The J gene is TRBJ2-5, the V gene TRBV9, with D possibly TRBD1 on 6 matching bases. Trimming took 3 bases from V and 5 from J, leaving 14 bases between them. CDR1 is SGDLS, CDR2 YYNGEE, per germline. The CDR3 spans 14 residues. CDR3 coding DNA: TGTGCCAGCAGCGCTCTTACAGGGATCGAGACCCAGTACTTC. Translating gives CASSALTGIETQYF.

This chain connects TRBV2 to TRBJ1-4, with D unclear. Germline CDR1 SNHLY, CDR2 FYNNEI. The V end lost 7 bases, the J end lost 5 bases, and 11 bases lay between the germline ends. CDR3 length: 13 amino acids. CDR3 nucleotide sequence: TGTGCCAGCATGCCCAGCGGGAATGAAAAACTGTTTTTT. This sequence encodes CASMPSGNEKLFF.

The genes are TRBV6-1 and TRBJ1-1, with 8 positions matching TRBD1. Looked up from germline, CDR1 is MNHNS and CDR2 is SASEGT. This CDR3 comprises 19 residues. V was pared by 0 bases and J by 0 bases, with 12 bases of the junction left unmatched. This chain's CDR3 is CASSEALFQGAYMNTEAFF. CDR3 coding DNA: TGTGCCAGCAGTGAAGCGCTCTTTCAGGGGGCATACATGAACACTGAAGCTTTCTTT.

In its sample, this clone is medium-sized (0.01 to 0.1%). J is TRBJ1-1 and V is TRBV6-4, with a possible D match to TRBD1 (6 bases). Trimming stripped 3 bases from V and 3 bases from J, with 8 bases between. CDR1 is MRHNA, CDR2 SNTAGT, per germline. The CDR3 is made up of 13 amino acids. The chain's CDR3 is CASSEGAHTEAFF. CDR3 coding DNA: TGTGCCAGCAGTGAGGGGGCGCACACTGAAGCTTTCTTT.

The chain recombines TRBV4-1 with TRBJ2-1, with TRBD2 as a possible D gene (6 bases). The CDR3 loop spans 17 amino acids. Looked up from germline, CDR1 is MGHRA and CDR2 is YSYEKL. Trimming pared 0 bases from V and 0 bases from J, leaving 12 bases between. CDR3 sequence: CASSQDPAGSSYNEQFF. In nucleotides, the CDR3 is TGCGCCAGCAGCCAAGATCCGGCGGGGAGCTCCTACAATGAGCAGTTCTTC.

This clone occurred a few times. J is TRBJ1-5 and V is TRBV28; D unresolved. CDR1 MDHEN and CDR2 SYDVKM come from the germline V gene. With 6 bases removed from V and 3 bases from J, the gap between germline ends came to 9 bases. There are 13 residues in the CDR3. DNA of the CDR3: TGTGCCAGCAGCCGCCCCGACAATCAGCCCCAGCATTTT. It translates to CASSRPDNQPQHF. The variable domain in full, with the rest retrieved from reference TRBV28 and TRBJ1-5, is DVKVTQSSRYLVKRTGEKVFLECVQDMDHENMFWYRQDPGLGLRLIYFSYDVKMKEKGDIPEGYSVSREKKERFSLILESASTNQTSMYLCASSRPDNQPQHFGDGTRLSIL.

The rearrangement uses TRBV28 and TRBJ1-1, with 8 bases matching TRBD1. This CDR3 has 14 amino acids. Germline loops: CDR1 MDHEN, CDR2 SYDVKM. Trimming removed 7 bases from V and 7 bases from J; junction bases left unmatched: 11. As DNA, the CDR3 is TGTGCCAGCACCACGACAGGGGACCTCCGTGAAGCTTTCTTT. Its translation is CASTTTGDLREAFF. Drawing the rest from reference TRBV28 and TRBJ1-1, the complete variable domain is DVKVTQSSRYLVKRTGEKVFLECVQDMDHENMFWYRQDPGLGLRLIYFSYDVKMKEKGDIPEGYSVSREKKERFSLILESASTNQTSMYLCASTTTGDLREAFFGQGTRLTVV.